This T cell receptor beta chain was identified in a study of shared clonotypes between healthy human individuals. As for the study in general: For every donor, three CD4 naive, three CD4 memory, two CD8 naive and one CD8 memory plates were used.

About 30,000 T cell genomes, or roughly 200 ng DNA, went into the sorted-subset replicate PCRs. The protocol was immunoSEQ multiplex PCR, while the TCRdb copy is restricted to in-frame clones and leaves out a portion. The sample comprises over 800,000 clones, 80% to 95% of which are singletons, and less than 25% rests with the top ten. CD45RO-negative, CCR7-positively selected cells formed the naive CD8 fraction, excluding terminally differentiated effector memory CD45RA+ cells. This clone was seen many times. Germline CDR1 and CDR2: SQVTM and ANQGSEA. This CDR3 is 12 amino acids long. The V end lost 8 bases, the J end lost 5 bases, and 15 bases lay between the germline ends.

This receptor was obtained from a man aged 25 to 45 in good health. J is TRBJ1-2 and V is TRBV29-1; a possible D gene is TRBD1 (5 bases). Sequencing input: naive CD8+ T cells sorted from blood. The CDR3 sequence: CSMTGTEYGYTF. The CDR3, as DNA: TGCAGCATGACCGGGACGGAATATGGCTACACCTTC.